This T cell receptor beta chain was identified during a study of tumor-infiltrating lymphocytes in primary liver carcinoma. cDNA specific to TCR beta was made from 500 to 650 ng of total RNA, with a constant-region primer employed for priming. Three-round nested multiplex PCR performed with slightly modified ARM-PCR produced the TCR beta libraries. TRBV1-TRBV30 forward primers and a C-beta reverse primer were used in the first two PCR rounds, which each ran for ten to eleven cycles. TCRdb called the multiplex PCR reads again in MiXCR, with one record for every CDR3 protein. The sample records roughly 330,000 distinct CDR3 sequences, approximately 65% being singletons. From germline, CDR1 is SGHAT and CDR2 FQNNGV. The CDR3 consists of 15 residues. Unsorted whole blood supplied the RNA, and germline DNA was extracted too. To note about this clonotype: One end of the junction varies from germline; a read error may be responsible.

V usage is TRBV11-2 and J usage is TRBJ2-3, with D possibly TRBD1 on 6 matching bases. The sequence was collected from a man in his forties with primary liver carcinoma and hepatitis B virus infection. Source material: peripheral blood. CDR3 sequence (DNA): TGTGCTAGCAGCATAGGCGGACAGAGCACAGATACGCAGTATTTT. This sequence encodes CASSIGGQSTDTQYF.